One and the same sample provided the 27 T cell receptor beta chains below, sequenced in a study of T cells in Graves' hyperthyroidism and ophthalmopathy. It was RNA transcripts that yielded the amplified TCR beta CDR3 regions. HTBI primers were used for first-round RT-PCR of the TCR CDR3. In TCRdb, the multiplex PCR reads were re-called with MiXCR into one record per CDR3 protein. The table has some 490,000 distinct CDR3 sequences, about 16% seen once. The sample taken for sequencing was blood. The source is a woman in her twenties or thirties with Graves' ophthalmopathy.

The table lists this clonotype with a few counts. The rearrangement links TRBV12-3 or TRBV12-4 to TRBJ2-3; 7 nucleotides match TRBD2. The CDR3 length is 15 residues. Trimming cost V 6 bases and J 2 bases; bases outside gene matches: 8. The CDR3: CASRKSGASTDTQYF. The CDR3 nucleotides are TGTGCCAGCAGAAAAAGCGGGGCGTCCACAGATACGCAGTATTTT.

The sample holds a few counts of this clonotype. V usage is TRBV6-5 and J usage is TRBJ1-1; D unresolved. This CDR3 spans 15 amino acids. CDR1 is MNHEY and CDR2 is SVGAGI in the germline V gene. Trimming took off 2 bases at V and 4 bases at J, with 14 bases between the two ends. The CDR3: CASSYPSELGTEAFF. CDR3 nucleotide sequence: TGTGCCAGCAGTTACCCCTCCGAGTTGGGCACTGAAGCTTTCTTT.

This clonotype was picked up many times. The chain combines TRBV20-1 with TRBJ2-7, with 8 bases lining up with TRBD1. Unmatched junction bases numbered 6, after V lost 6 bases and J lost 5 bases. Germline values: CDR1 DFQATT, CDR2 SNEGSKA (reference sequence). This CDR3 comprises 12 residues. The CDR3 DNA follows: TGCAGTGCCACCAGGACAGGGCACGAGCAGTACTTC. It specifies CSATRTGHEQYF.

Many counts were recorded for this clonotype. The chain uses TRBV20-1 and TRBJ1-2; unclear D gene. V was trimmed by 7 bases and J by 5 bases, leaving 17 bases between them. The germline CDR1 and CDR2 sequences are DFQATT and SNEGSKA (reference sequence). The CDR3 totals 13 residues. CDR3 sequence: CSVRRGPGYGYTF. The CDR3 nucleotides are TGCAGTGTCAGGAGAGGGCCTGGGTATGGCTACACCTTC.

There are a few counts of this clonotype. The CDR3: CASSVSLARWGNQPQHF. The CDR3 DNA reads TGTGCCAGTAGTGTGTCTCTGGCTCGCTGGGGCAATCAGCCCCAGCATTTT. The chain couples TRBV19 to TRBJ1-5; D unclear. The CDR3 runs to 17 residues. V gave up 5 bases and J gave up 2 bases, with 19 bases separating them. From germline, CDR1 is LNHDA and CDR2 SQIVND (reference sequence).

This clonotype was counted many times. The chain links TRBV20-1 to TRBJ2-4; 8 nucleotides match TRBD1. Trimming removed 5 bases from V and 2 bases from J; junction bases left unmatched: 8. The CDR3 runs 15 residues. Per germline, CDR1 DFQATT and CDR2 SNEGSKA (reference sequence). CDR3 coding DNA: TGCAGTGCTGCGACAGGGGATATTTCCAAAAACATTCAGTACTTC. This codes for CSAATGDISKNIQYF.

Ten or more counts support this clonotype. The chain joins TRBV5-1 to TRBJ2-1; D perhaps matches TRBD1 (6 bases). Germline V lookup: CDR1 SGHRS, CDR2 YFSETQ. The CDR3 totals 13 residues. Trimming took off 4 bases at V and 3 bases at J, with 8 bases between the two ends. As DNA, the CDR3 is TGCGCCAGCAGCCGGGACAACTACAATGAGCAGTTCTTC. This codes for CASSRDNYNEQFF.

The chain couples TRBV25-1 to TRBJ2-3; 9 nucleotides match TRBD2. The trim removed 5 bases at V and 4 bases at J, leaving 10 bases unmatched. Per germline, CDR1 MGHDK and CDR2 SYGVNS. The CDR3 has 16 amino acids. This CDR3 reads CASSFSAGGVADTQYF. The CDR3, as DNA: TGTGCCAGCAGTTTTAGTGCGGGAGGGGTTGCAGATACGCAGTATTTT.

This clonotype was picked up many times. The V and J genes are TRBV3-1 and TRBJ2-3; 10 positions match TRBD2. The germline V gene encodes CDR1 LGHDT and CDR2 YNNKEL (reference sequence). There are 18 residues in the CDR3. V dropped 2 bases and J dropped 2; count of bases not matched to a gene: 10. The CDR3 DNA reads TGTGCCAGCAGCCAATATCTACCGGGACTAGCGACCACAGATACGCAGTATTTT. It codes for CASSQYLPGLATTDTQYF.

This clonotype was seen only a few times. CDR3 region: CSGGTGRGELFF. The DNA for the CDR3 is TGCAGCGGTGGGACAGGGCGGGGGGAGCTGTTTTTT. This chain uses TRBV29-1 with TRBJ2-2; 9 bases map to TRBD1. Germline CDR1 reads SQVTM; CDR2 reads ANQGSEA. The CDR3 sequence is 12 residues long. V trimming: 7 bases; J trimming: 8 bases; junction bases outside the gene matches: 5.

This clonotype was detected ten times or more. The chain has TRBV9 and TRBJ1-5, with unresolved D. Trimming stripped 5 bases from V and 3 bases from J, with 9 bases between. Germline lookup yields CDR1 SGDLS and CDR2 YYNGEE. This CDR3 is 13 amino acids long. Written as DNA, the CDR3 is TGTGCCAGCAGTGTCGGGTCCAATCAGCCCCAGCATTTT. Protein product: CASSVGSNQPQHF.

Of note for this clonotype: This clone may be a read error of a much larger clone one base away. V usage is TRBV12-3 or TRBV12-4 and J usage is TRBJ1-1; D not resolved. V was shortened by 5 bases and J by 1 base, with 8 bases between the two germline ends. The CDR3 contains 13 residues. CDR3: CASSITENTEAFF. CDR3 coding DNA: TGTGCCAGCAGTATAACAGAGAACACTGAAGCTTTCTTT.

This clonotype has a handful of counts. V usage is TRBV30 and J usage is TRBJ2-7, with 12 bases matching TRBD1. V lost 2 bases and J lost 3; bases outside the gene matches: 5. Germline assignment: CDR1 GTSNPN and CDR2 SVGIG (reference sequence). The CDR3 covers 15 residues. The CDR3 region has the DNA TGTGCCTGGAGTCTAGGGACAGGGGGCCTCTACGAGCAGTACTTC. It specifies CAWSLGTGGLYEQYF.

On this clonotype itself: At one end the junction does not follow the germline gene, possibly because of a read error. The CDR3 DNA is TGTGCCAGCAGCTTAGAGATCCAGGGGGCGTCCTGCTTC. It specifies CASSLEIQGASCF. This chain links TRBV7-9 with TRBJ2-7; 8 bases agree with TRBD1. The length of the CDR3 is 13 residues. Germline V lookup: CDR1 SEHNR, CDR2 FQNEAQ (reference sequence).

This clonotype has just a few counts. J is TRBJ1-5 and V is TRBV24-1; D not certain. V shed 2 bases and J shed 5 bases, with 9 bases lying between them. This CDR3 region has 14 residues. Germline V lookup: CDR1 KGHDR, CDR2 SFDVKD. The CDR3 nucleotides are TGTGCCACCAGTGATTCCACGGGAGATCAGCCCCAGCATTTT. It is translated as CATSDSTGDQPQHF.

This clonotype was seen a few times. The V call is TRBV7-2, the J call TRBJ2-7; weak D call: TRBD2 (6 bases). Trimming took off 0 bases at V and 4 bases at J, with 13 bases between the two ends. Per germline, CDR1 SGHTA and CDR2 FQGNSA. The length of the CDR3 is 15 residues. The CDR3 sequence: CASSLALNGGYEQYF. The CDR3 nucleotides are TGTGCCAGCAGCTTAGCATTAAATGGAGGGTACGAGCAGTACTTC.

About this clonotype itself: One end of the junction varies from germline; a read error may be responsible. The chain joins TRBV4-3 to TRBJ2-1; 7 nucleotides agree with TRBD2. This CDR3 is 17 amino acids long. Germline V gene lookup returns CDR1 LGHNA and CDR2 YSLEER. CDR3 loop: CTSSQEFGRSGYNEQFF. The CDR3 DNA reads as TGCACCAGCAGCCAAGAGTTCGGGAGGAGCGGGTACAATGAGCAGTTCTTC.

This clonotype was detected ten times or more. The chain combines TRBV13 with TRBJ2-5; a possible D gene is TRBD1 (7 bases). With 6 bases removed from V and 5 bases from J, the gap between germline ends came to 16 bases. This CDR3 contains 14 residues. Germline CDR1 PRHDT, CDR2 FYEKMQ (reference sequence). In nucleotides, the CDR3 is TGTGCCAGCAGGCTTCAGGGGGGATTGGAGACCCAGTACTTC. Protein sequence: CASRLQGGLETQYF.

This clonotype was seen at least ten times. This rearrangement joins TRBV11-2 to TRBJ2-1, with 11 nucleotides matching TRBD2. The germline V gene encodes CDR1 SGHAT and CDR2 FQNNGV. CDR3 size: 16 residues. With V trimmed by 5 bases and J by 6 bases, 9 bases remained unmatched. CDR3 sequence: CASSQKASGRRNEQFF. DNA for the CDR3: TGTGCCAGCAGCCAGAAAGCTAGCGGGAGGCGCAATGAGCAGTTCTTC.

About this clonotype: A read error may be the cause here, since a much bigger clone is one base away. J is TRBJ2-5 and V is TRBV20-1, with 10 bases identical to TRBD2. Germline V gene data show CDR1 as DFQATT and CDR2 as SNEGSKA (reference sequence). V lost 5 bases and J lost 1; bases outside the gene matches: 22. The CDR3 contains 20 residues. CDR3 DNA sequence: TGCAGTGCTCCCCGAGGAGGGGGCATAGTTAGCGGGAGGTTCCAAGAGACCCAGTACTTC. This translates into CSAPRGGGIVSGRFQETQYF.

This chain links TRBV9 with TRBJ2-4; no definite D call. This CDR3 spans 14 amino acids. CDR1 SGDLS and CDR2 YYNGEE come from the germline V gene. The V end was cut by 0 bases, the J end by 11 bases, with 15 bases between. Here the CDR3 reads CASSVGVVGSLQYF. CDR3 nucleotide sequence: TGTGCCAGCAGCGTAGGAGTTGTCGGCTCCCTTCAGTACTTC.

This clonotype was found many times. V and J are TRBV28 and TRBJ2-5; D could derive from TRBD1 or TRBD2 (5 bases each). The CDR3 contains 16 residues. Germline CDR1 MDHEN, CDR2 SYDVKM. The V gene lost 6 bases and the J gene lost 3 bases, with 20 bases spanning the gap. CDR3 in amino acids: CASSSPWTMGEETQYF. For the CDR3, the DNA is TGTGCCAGCAGCTCTCCATGGACGATGGGGGAAGAGACCCAGTACTTC. The variable domain in full, with the rest retrieved from reference TRBV28 and TRBJ2-5, is DVKVTQSSRYLVKRTGEKVFLECVQDMDHENMFWYRQDPGLGLRLIYFSYDVKMKEKGDIPEGYSVSREKKERFSLILESASTNQTSMYLCASSSPWTMGEETQYFGPGTRLLVL.

At least ten counts were recorded for this clonotype. The V and J genes are TRBV3-1 and TRBJ1-1; D possibly corresponds to TRBD1 (5 bases). The ends were cut back, 4 bases at V and 6 bases at J, with 15 bases in the middle. Germline V gene lookup returns CDR1 LGHDT and CDR2 YNNKEL (reference sequence). The CDR3 is 14 residues long. The CDR3 DNA reads TGTGCCAGCAGCCGCGGGAGGACGACAGCTGAAGCTTTCTTT. This encodes CASSRGRTTAEAFF.

The chain employs TRBV18 and TRBJ2-5, with D unresolved. Trimming pared 8 bases from V and 1 base from J, leaving 11 bases between. The CDR3 runs to 13 residues. The germline V gene encodes CDR1 KGHSH and CDR2 LQKENI. CDR3 loop: CASSSNSQETQYF. The DNA of the CDR3 is TGTGCCAGCAGCTCTAACAGCCAAGAGACCCAGTACTTC.

This clonotype was counted a few times. The V and J genes are TRBV11-3 and TRBJ1-6, with TRBD1 matching 8 bases. V lost 5 bases, J lost 6 bases, and 9 bases stayed unmatched. The V gene's germline CDR1 is SGHNT and CDR2 YENEEA. The CDR3 totals 16 residues. CDR3 nucleotides: TGTGCCAGCAGCGGCCGCAGGGGGCTCGGTAATTCACCCCTCCACTTT. This translates into CASSGRRGLGNSPLHF.

This clonotype was seen ten or more times. The chain carries TRBV20-1 and TRBJ2-5; TRBD2 agrees at 9 bases. The CDR3 contains 15 residues. Per germline, CDR1 DFQATT and CDR2 SNEGSKA (reference sequence). The ends lost 5 bases at V and 7 bases at J; junction bases unmatched: 14. For the CDR3, the DNA is TGCAGTGCTTTTCCTAGCGGGACTCCCTCAGTGACCCAGTACTTC. It specifies CSAFPSGTPSVTQYF.

The chain combines TRBV28 with TRBJ1-5; D remains unclear. Trimming removed 4 bases from V and 2 bases from J, with 12 bases in between. The CDR3 consists of 15 residues. Germline CDR1 is MDHEN and CDR2 is SYDVKM. The CDR3 sequence: CASSSGLVGNQPQHF. The DNA for the CDR3 is TGTGCCAGCAGTTCGGGTTTAGTTGGCAATCAGCCCCAGCATTTT.